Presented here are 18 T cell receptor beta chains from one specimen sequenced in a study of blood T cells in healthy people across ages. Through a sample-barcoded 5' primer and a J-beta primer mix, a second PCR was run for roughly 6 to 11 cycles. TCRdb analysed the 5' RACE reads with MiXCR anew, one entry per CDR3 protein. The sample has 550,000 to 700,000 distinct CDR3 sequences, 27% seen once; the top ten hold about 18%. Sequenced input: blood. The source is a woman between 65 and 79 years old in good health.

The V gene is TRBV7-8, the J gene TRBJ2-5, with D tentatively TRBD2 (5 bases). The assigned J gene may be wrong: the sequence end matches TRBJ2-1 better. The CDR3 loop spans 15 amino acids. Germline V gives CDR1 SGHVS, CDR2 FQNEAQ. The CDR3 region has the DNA TGTGCCAGCAGCTTAGTTTCGGGGTCGGACAATGAGCAGTTCTTC. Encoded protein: CASSLVSGSDNEQFF.

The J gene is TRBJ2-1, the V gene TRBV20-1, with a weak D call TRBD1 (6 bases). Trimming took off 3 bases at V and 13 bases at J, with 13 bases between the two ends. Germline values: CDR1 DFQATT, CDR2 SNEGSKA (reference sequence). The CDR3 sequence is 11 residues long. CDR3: CSAREGTYQFF. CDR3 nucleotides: TGCAGTGCTAGGGAAGGGACATATCAGTTCTTC.

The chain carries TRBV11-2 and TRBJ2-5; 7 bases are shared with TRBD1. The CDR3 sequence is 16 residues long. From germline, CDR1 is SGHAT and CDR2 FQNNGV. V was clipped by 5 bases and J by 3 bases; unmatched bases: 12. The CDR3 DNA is TGTGCCAGCAGCCTACGTCCAGAGGGACAGAAAGAGACCCAGTACTTC. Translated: CASSLRPEGQKETQYF.

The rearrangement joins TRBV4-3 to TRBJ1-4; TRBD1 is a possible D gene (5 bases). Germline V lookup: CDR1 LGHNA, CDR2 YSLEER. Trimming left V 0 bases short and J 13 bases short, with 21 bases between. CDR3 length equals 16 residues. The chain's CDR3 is CASSQDTARREVRLFF. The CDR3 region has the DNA TGCGCCAGCAGCCAAGATACGGCTCGCAGGGAGGTTCGACTGTTTTTT.

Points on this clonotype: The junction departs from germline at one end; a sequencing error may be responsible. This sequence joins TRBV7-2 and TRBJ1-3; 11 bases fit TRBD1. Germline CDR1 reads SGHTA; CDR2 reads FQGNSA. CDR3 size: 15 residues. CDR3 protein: CSSSRTGGAGYTIYF. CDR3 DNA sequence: TGTTCCAGCAGCCGGACAGGGGGCGCAGGGTACACCATATATTTT.

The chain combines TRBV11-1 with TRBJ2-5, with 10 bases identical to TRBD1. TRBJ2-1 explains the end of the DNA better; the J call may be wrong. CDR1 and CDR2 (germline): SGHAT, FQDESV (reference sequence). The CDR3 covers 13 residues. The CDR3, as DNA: TGTGCCAGCAGCGGGACAGGGGCAGGTGAGCAGTTCTTC. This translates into CASSGTGAGEQFF.

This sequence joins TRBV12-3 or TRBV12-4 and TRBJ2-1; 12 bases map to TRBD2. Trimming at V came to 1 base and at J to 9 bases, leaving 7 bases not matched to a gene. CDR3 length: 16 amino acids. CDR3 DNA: TGTGCCAGCAGTTTAGAGTGGGCTAGCGGGGGGGTTGAGCAGTTCTTC. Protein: CASSLEWASGGVEQFF.

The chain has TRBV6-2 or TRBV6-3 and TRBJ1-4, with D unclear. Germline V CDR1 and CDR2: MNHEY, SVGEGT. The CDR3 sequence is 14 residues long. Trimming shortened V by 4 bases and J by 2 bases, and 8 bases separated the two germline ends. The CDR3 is CASSSGLTNEKLFF. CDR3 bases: TGTGCCAGCAGTTCCGGGTTGACTAATGAAAAACTGTTTTTT.

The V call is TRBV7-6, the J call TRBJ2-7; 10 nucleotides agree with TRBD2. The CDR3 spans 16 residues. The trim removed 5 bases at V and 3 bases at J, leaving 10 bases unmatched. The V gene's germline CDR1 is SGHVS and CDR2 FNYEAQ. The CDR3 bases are TGTGCCAGCAGCCCATACGGACTAGCGGATCTCTACGAGCAGTACTTC. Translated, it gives CASSPYGLADLYEQYF.

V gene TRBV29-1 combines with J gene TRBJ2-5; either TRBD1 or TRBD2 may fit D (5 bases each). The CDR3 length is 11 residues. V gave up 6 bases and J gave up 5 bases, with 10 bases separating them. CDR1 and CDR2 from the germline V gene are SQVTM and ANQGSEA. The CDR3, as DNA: TGCAGCGTGGGGACCACCGAGACCCAGTACTTC. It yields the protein CSVGTTETQYF.

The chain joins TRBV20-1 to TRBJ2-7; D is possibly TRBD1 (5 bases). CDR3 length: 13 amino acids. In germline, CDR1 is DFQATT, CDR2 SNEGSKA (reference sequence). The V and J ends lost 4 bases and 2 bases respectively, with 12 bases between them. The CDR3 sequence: CSANRGPTYEQYF. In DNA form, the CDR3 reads TGCAGTGCTAATAGGGGCCCAACCTACGAGCAGTACTTC.

CDR3 region: CSAGGQGMGYTF. The CDR3 DNA reads as TGCAGTGCTGGCGGACAGGGTATGGGCTACACCTTC. This sequence joins TRBV20-1 and TRBJ1-2, with 8 bases fitting TRBD1. CDR1 and CDR2 (germline): DFQATT, SNEGSKA (reference sequence). V shed 5 bases and J 8 bases; nucleotides not matched to a gene: 7. This CDR3 is built from 12 residues.

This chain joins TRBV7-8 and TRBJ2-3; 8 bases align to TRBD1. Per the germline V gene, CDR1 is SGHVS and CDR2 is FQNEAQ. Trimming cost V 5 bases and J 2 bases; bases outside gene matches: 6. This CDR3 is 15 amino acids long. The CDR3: CASSTRTGPTDTQYF. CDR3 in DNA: TGTGCCAGCAGCACCCGGACAGGGCCCACAGATACGCAGTATTTT.

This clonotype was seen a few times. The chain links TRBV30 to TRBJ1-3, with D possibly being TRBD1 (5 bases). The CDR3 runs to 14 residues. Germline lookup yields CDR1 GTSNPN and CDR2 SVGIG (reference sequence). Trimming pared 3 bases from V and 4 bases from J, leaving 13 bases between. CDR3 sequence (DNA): TGTGCCTGGAGCGGAGGGGCCAGAGGAAACACCATATATTTT. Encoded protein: CAWSGGARGNTIYF.

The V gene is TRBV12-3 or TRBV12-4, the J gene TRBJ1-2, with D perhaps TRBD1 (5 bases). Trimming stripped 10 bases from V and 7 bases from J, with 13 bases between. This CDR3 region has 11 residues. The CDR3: CATGTAGGYTF. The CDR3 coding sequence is TGTGCCACCGGGACGGCTGGTGGCTACACCTTC.

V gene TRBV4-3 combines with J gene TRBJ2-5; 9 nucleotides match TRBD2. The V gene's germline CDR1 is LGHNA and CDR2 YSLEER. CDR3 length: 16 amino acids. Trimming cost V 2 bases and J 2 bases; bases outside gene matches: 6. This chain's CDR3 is CASSQNPLAGQETQYF. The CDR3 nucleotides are TGCGCCAGCAGCCAAAACCCTCTAGCGGGGCAAGAGACCCAGTACTTC.

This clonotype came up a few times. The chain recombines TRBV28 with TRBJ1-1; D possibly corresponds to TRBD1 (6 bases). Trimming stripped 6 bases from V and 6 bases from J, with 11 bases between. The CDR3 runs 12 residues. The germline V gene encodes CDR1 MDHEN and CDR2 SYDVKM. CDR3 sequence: CASRVRTAEAFF. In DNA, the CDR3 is TGTGCCAGCAGGGTCCGGACAGCTGAAGCTTTCTTT.

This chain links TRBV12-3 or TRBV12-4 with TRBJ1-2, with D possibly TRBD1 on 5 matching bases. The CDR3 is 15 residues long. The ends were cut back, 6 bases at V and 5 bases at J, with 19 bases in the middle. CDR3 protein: CASRDTSARDYGYTF. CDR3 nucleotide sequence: TGTGCCAGCAGGGACACATCGGCAAGGGATTATGGCTACACCTTC.